What follows are 19 T cell receptor beta chains derived from one specimen sequenced in a study of OX40 agonist ivuxolimab in advanced cancers. Only in-frame clones appear in the TCRdb table, and some are missing; sequencing was by immunoSEQ multiplex PCR. The data hold some 70,000 clones, with around 90% observed a single time. This material consisted of CD4+ or CD8+ T cells sorted from blood, taken in a trial of the OX40 agonist ivuxolimab. These receptors came from an adult with an advanced solid tumor such as melanoma, head and neck, liver or kidney cancer.

The V and J genes are TRBV6-1 and TRBJ1-6; no clear D. Germline loops: CDR1 MNHNS, CDR2 SASEGT. This CDR3 spans 11 amino acids. Trimming cost V 3 bases and J 10 bases, with 4 bases left between them. CDR3 DNA sequence: TGTGCCAGCAGTGAGCCCTCACCCCTCCACTTT. Protein sequence: CASSEPSPLHF.

V is TRBV6-6 and J is TRBJ2-1, with D tentatively TRBD1 or TRBD2 (5 bases each). Per germline, CDR1 MNHNY and CDR2 SVGAGI (reference sequence). Trimming took 6 bases from V and 4 from J, leaving 10 bases between them. The CDR3 consists of 13 residues. The CDR3 protein is CASSRGEYNEQFF. CDR3 coding DNA: TGTGCCAGCAGCCGAGGGGAATACAATGAGCAGTTCTTC.

The chain links TRBV7-2 to TRBJ1-2, with D maybe TRBD1 (6 bases). The V end was cut by 5 bases, the J end by 4 bases, with 20 bases between. Germline V gives CDR1 SGHTA, CDR2 FQGNSA. The CDR3 covers 16 residues. CDR3 DNA: TGTGCCAGCAGCCTCTTTTCCACGGGGGGGGCCTATGGCTACACCTTC. Translated: CASSLFSTGGAYGYTF.

The rearrangement joins TRBV30 to TRBJ1-1, with D perhaps TRBD1 (5 bases). Germline V gives CDR1 GTSNPN, CDR2 SVGIG (reference sequence). The CDR3 covers 13 residues. The ends were cut back, 4 bases at V and 1 base at J, with 10 bases in the middle. DNA of the CDR3: TGTGCCTGGAAGGACGGGGGGAACACTGAAGCTTTCTTT. Encoded protein: CAWKDGGNTEAFF.

The genes are TRBV10-3 and TRBJ1-2; maybe TRBD1 (5 bases). V was pared by 7 bases and J by 7 bases, with 16 bases between. The CDR3 length is 13 residues. The germline V gene has CDR1 ENHRY and CDR2 SYGVKD. In DNA form, the CDR3 reads TGTGCCATCAAGCCACTTCAGGGAACTGGCTACACCTTC. It is translated as CAIKPLQGTGYTF.

This chain uses TRBV5-5 with TRBJ1-2; D possibly corresponds to TRBD1 (5 bases). The germline V gene encodes CDR1 SGHKS and CDR2 YYEKEE (reference sequence). The CDR3 is 14 residues long. Trimming shortened V by 0 bases and J by 4 bases, and 10 bases separated the two germline ends. The CDR3 DNA sequence: TGTGCCAGCAGCTTGGATACGGGGCTCTATGGCTACACCTTC. Its translation: CASSLDTGLYGYTF.

The chain joins TRBV12-5 to TRBJ2-2, with TRBD2 matching over 13 bases. J was trimmed by 7 bases and V by 4 bases; bases with no gene match: 3. The CDR3 spans 15 residues. Germline V CDR1 and CDR2: LGHNT, FRNRAP. The CDR3: CASGWTSGSIGELFF. The CDR3 nucleotides read TGTGCTAGTGGTTGGACTAGCGGGAGCATCGGGGAGCTGTTTTTT.

This clone was seen once. This chain links TRBV4-1 with TRBJ2-3; possibly TRBD1 or TRBD2 for D (5 bases each). The CDR3 covers 14 residues. The V and J ends lost 5 bases and 5 bases respectively, with 14 bases between them. Germline loops: CDR1 MGHRA, CDR2 YSYEKL. The CDR3 loop is CASSLRGVGDTQYF. In DNA, the CDR3 is TGCGCCAGCAGCTTAAGGGGAGTGGGAGATACGCAGTATTTT.

The rearrangement links TRBV27 to TRBJ2-5; D ambiguous. Trimming removed 1 base from V and 3 bases from J, with 6 bases in between. From germline, CDR1 is MNHEY and CDR2 SMNVEV (reference sequence). The CDR3 contains 13 residues. The CDR3 loop reads CASSLFREETQYF. CDR3 nucleotide sequence: TGTGCCAGCAGTTTATTTAGGGAAGAGACCCAGTACTTC.

V and J are TRBV19 and TRBJ1-5; the D gene is possibly TRBD1 (6 bases). The CDR3 has 14 residues. The germline V and J ends were trimmed by 4 bases and 7 bases, with 14 bases remaining between them. CDR1 and CDR2 from the germline V gene are LNHDA and SQIVND (reference sequence). CDR3 loop: CASSSTGSGQPQHF. The CDR3, as DNA: TGTGCCAGTAGTAGTACAGGGTCGGGACAGCCCCAGCATTTT.

This sequence joins TRBV6-5 and TRBJ2-1; D is possibly TRBD1 (6 bases). The CDR3 totals 11 residues. CDR1 is MNHEY, CDR2 SVGAGI, per germline. CDR3: CLSRGYNEQFF. The CDR3 DNA reads TGTCTGAGCAGGGGATACAATGAGCAGTTCTTC.

The gene calls are TRBV7-9 and TRBJ2-5; 8 nucleotides agree with TRBD1. Per germline, CDR1 SEHNR and CDR2 FQNEAQ (reference sequence). The CDR3 runs 11 residues. Losses at the gene ends were 5 bases for V and 11 bases for J; bases not matched to a gene: 4. The CDR3 DNA is TGTGCCAGCAGCCCAGGGGGCAAGCAGTACTTC. As protein: CASSPGGKQYF.

This chain uses TRBV28 with TRBJ2-1; TRBD1 matches 9 bases. CDR1 and CDR2 from the germline V gene are MDHEN and SYDVKM. The CDR3 contains 16 residues. J lost 8 bases, V lost 5 bases, and 13 bases had no gene match. CDR3 sequence: CASSGAGTGSLDEQFF. DNA for the CDR3: TGTGCCAGCAGTGGGGCCGGGACAGGGTCTCTCGATGAGCAGTTCTTC.

In the case of this clone: The same CDR3 also results from other DNA sequences found in this sample. The V gene is TRBV9, the J gene TRBJ2-3; 8 bases agree with TRBD2. With 2 bases clipped from V and 3 bases from J, the junction kept 11 bases outside the gene matches. CDR3 size: 17 residues. Germline loops: CDR1 SGDLS, CDR2 YYNGEE. Written as DNA, the CDR3 is TGTGCCAGCAGCGTGGGACCGGGACTAGTATCAACAGATACGCAGTATTTT. This codes for CASSVGPGLVSTDTQYF.

V is TRBV9 and J is TRBJ2-3; possible D gene TRBD2, 5 bases. V lost 3 bases and J 2 bases, leaving 10 bases between the germline ends. From germline, CDR1 is SGDLS and CDR2 YYNGEE. The CDR3 runs 14 residues. This CDR3 reads CASSEGGYTDTQYF. The CDR3 DNA is TGTGCCAGCAGCGAGGGCGGGTACACAGATACGCAGTATTTT.

The chain couples TRBV10-1 to TRBJ2-7; TRBD2 aligns across 13 bases. The CDR3 totals 13 residues. Losses at the gene ends were 8 bases for V and 12 bases for J; bases not matched to a gene: 10. CDR1 and CDR2 from the germline V gene are WNHNN and SYGVQD (reference sequence). CDR3 amino acids: CASGGTSGARVYF. CDR3 nucleotides: TGCGCCAGCGGGGGGACTAGCGGGGCCAGAGTGTACTTC.

This chain connects TRBV6-1 to TRBJ2-7; D is unclear. Trimming shortened V by 6 bases and J by 2 bases, and 17 bases separated the two germline ends. This CDR3 has 15 residues. Germline assignment: CDR1 MNHNS and CDR2 SASEGT. The CDR3 loop reads CASRRAPEGTYEQYF. As DNA, the CDR3 is TGTGCCAGCAGGAGAGCACCGGAAGGGACCTACGAGCAGTACTTC.

The rearrangement uses TRBV11-3 and TRBJ2-7; possibly TRBD1 or TRBD2 for D (5 bases each). The CDR3 is 15 amino acids. Per germline, CDR1 SGHNT and CDR2 YENEEA. V was pared by 3 bases and J by 5 bases, with 17 bases between. The CDR3: CASSFSRSRDHEQYF. The CDR3 bases are TGTGCCAGCAGCTTTTCCAGGTCCCGGGACCACGAGCAGTACTTC.

This chain joins TRBV5-1 and TRBJ1-1, with 7 positions matching TRBD1. From germline, CDR1 is SGHRS and CDR2 YFSETQ. V dropped 4 bases and J dropped 7; count of bases not matched to a gene: 7. The CDR3 length is 13 residues. CDR3 nucleotide sequence: TGCGCCAGCAGCAAGAACACAGGGGTTGAAGCTTTCTTT. It is translated as CASSKNTGVEAFF.